The rows below give T cell receptor beta chains drawn from one sample of a study of blood T cells in healthy people across ages. In TCRdb, the 5' RACE reads were re-called with MiXCR into one record per CDR3 protein. This sample has around 620,000 distinct CDR3 sequences, with 27% found just once. The specimen sequenced was blood. The receptor set was obtained from a woman between 65 and 79 years old in good health. The CDR3 runs from the conserved cysteine through the conserved F or W. Fields, in order: V gene, CDR3 protein.

TRBV27 CASSSRGPVLETQYF
TRBV20-1 CSARPFTEAFF
TRBV7-2 CASSLGGQGARGYTF
TRBV27 CASSLSWGYQPQHF
TRBV20-1 CSASGHGPYEQYF
TRBV12-3/TRBV12-4 CASSLSQKVETQYF
TRBV6-5 CASSSYGSGTYEQYF
TRBV19 CASTLVGGRSSYNEQFF
TRBV18 CASSPVGSSSSTDTQHF
TRBV21-1 CASSKIIPEQYF
TRBV4-3 CASSQVRGAGYGYTF
TRBV5-1 CASSLAYSRGGLGETQYF
TRBV7-2 CASSSFAGELFF
TRBV20-1 CSASARGGGYTF
TRBV29-1 CSVEGQPPETYNEQFF
TRBV12-3/TRBV12-4 CASRSRLGGELFF
TRBV4-1 CASSQVWGMANYGYTF
TRBV7-8 CASSFGVVGTNEKLFF
TRBV5-1 CASSLAQGGLAGGRKTRYF
TRBV12-3/TRBV12-4 CASSAAGAGNSPLHF
TRBV20-1 CSAWDRSMSGYTF
TRBV30 CAWSDGQGYNANHGYTF
TRBV5-1 CASSLVTRAETQYF
TRBV7-2 CASTLTGGDGYTF
TRBV7-8 CASSLKDRGMNSPLHF
TRBV20-1 CSASGLAGVRRETQYF
TRBV11-1 CASSVTGPQYF
TRBV5-1 CASSLGQIYGYTF
TRBV2 CTSPRQGAEDEQYF
TRBV30 CAWSAQGGRNTIYF
TRBV7-2 CATRLRGGLEKKETQYF
TRBV9 CASSTTGDTEAFF
TRBV28 CASSSPGGYTDTQYF
TRBV7-3 CASSLTPGGEETQYF
TRBV12-3/TRBV12-4 CASSLLISTEATDTQYF
TRBV3-1 CASSQVAGGSDGYTF
TRBV13 CASSPKAGASRYGYTF
TRBV7-3 CASSPMGASGADTQYF
TRBV7-9 CASSPWARRDSPSDTEAFF
TRBV15 CATSRGPGGTYEQYF
TRBV12-5 CASGFSGLSGPTPGETQYF
TRBV30 CAWSVSREKVTF
TRBV2 CASMGDGANYGYTF
TRBV20-1 CSARATVYEQYF
TRBV9 CASRENSGTEAFF
TRBV5-1 CASSLSGGWEETQYF
TRBV2 CASSVLGQGNQPQHF